Detailed here is one T cell receptor beta chain. Its antigen is currently unknown. Separate from the approximately 700-subject first cohort was the roughly 120-subject validation cohort, to which the donors belonged. Sequencing used immunoSEQ multiplex PCR; TCRdb keeps in-frame clones, though not all of them. The sample yields 200,000 to 250,000 clones, about 87% seen once. V lost 5 bases and J 6 bases, leaving 8 bases between the germline ends. Germline V CDR1 and CDR2: SEHNR, FQNEAQ (reference sequence). The CDR3 length is 12 residues. The sample originates from a study of cytomegalovirus exposure and HLA in healthy donors. General study points: Through in vitro validation, a few CMV-associated chains were shown to be specific for CMV antigens. The study flagged roughly 160 TCR beta chains as cytomegalovirus-associated.

The chain couples TRBV7-9 to TRBJ1-5, with a possible D match to TRBD1 (6 bases). Material: PBMCs. This clonotype was obtained from a man aged 18-30 years in good health and CMV-seronegative. The CDR3 DNA follows: TGTGCCAGCAGCGGGGGCACTCAGCCCCAGCATTTT. It yields the protein CASSGGTQPQHF.